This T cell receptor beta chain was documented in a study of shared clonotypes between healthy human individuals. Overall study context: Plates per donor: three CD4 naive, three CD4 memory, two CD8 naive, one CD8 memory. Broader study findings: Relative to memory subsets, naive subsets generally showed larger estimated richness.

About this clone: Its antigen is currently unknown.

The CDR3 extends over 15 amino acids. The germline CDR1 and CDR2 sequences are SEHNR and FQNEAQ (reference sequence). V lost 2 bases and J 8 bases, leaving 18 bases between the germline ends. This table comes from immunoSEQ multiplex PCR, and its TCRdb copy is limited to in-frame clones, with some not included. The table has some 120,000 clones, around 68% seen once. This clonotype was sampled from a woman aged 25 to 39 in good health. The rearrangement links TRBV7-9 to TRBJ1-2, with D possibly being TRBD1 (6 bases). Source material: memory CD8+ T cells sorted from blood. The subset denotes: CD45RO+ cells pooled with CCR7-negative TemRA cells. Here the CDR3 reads CASSLQDRDIEGYTF. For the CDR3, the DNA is TGTGCCAGCAGCTTACAAGACCGGGACATTGAAGGCTACACCTTC.